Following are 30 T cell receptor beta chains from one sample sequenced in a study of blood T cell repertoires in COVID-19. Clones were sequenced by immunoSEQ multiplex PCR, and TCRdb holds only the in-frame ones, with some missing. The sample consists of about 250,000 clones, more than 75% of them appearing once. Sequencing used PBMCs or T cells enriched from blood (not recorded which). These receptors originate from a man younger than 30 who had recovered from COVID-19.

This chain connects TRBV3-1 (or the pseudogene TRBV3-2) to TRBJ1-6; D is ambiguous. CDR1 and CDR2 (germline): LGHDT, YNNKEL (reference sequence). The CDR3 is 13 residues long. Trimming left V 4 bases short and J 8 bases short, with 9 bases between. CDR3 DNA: TGTGCCAGCAGCCGCATTACAGATTCACCCCTCCACTTT. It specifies CASSRITDSPLHF.

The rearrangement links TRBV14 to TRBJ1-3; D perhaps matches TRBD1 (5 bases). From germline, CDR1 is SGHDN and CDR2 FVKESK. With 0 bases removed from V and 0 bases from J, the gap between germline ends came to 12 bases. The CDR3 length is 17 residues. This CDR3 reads CASSQDRRGSSGNTIYF. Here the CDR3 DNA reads TGTGCCAGCAGCCAAGATCGGCGGGGGTCCTCTGGAAACACCATATATTTT.

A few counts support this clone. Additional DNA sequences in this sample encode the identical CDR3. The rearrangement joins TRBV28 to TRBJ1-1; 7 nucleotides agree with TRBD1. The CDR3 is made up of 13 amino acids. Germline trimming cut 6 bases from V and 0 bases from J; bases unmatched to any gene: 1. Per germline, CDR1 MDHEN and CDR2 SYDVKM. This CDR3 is CASRGTVNTEAFF. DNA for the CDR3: TGTGCCAGCAGAGGGACAGTGAACACTGAAGCTTTCTTT.

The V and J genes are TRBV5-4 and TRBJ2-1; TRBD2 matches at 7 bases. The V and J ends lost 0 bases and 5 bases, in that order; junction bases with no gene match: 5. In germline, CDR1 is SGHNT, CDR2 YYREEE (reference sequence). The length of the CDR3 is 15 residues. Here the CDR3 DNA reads TGTGCCAGCAGCTTGGTCCAGCGGGGAGACAATGAGCAGTTCTTC. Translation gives CASSLVQRGDNEQFF.

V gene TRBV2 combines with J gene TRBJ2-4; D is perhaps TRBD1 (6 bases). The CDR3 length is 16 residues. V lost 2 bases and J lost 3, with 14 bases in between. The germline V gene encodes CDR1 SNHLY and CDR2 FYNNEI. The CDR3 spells CASSEPQGWDKNIQYF. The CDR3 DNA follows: TGTGCCAGCAGTGAACCACAGGGCTGGGACAAAAACATTCAGTACTTC.

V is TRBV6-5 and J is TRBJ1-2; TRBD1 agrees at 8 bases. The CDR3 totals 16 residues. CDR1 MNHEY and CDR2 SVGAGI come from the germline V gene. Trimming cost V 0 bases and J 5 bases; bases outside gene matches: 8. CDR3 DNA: TGTGCCAGCAGTTACTCGACGGCAGGGGGCGCTTATGGCTACACCTTC. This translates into CASSYSTAGGAYGYTF.

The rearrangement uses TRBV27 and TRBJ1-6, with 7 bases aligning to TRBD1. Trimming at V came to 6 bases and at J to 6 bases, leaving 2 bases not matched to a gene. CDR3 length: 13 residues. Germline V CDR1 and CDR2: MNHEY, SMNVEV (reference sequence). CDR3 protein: CASRDRVNSPLHF. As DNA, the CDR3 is TGTGCCAGCAGAGACAGGGTTAATTCACCCCTCCACTTT.

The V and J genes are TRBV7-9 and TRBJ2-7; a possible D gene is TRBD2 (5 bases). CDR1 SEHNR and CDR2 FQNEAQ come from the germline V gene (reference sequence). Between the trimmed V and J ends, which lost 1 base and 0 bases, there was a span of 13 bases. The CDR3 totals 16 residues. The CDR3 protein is CASSLGAGLHSYEQYF. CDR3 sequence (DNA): TGTGCCAGCAGCTTAGGCGCAGGACTTCACTCCTACGAGCAGTACTTC. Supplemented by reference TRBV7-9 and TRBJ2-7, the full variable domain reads DTGVSQNPRHKITKRGQNVTFRCDPISEHNRLYWYRQTLGQGPEFLTYFQNEAQLEKSRLLSDRFSAERPKGSFSTLEIQRTEQGDSAMYLCASSLGAGLHSYEQYFGPGTRLTVT.

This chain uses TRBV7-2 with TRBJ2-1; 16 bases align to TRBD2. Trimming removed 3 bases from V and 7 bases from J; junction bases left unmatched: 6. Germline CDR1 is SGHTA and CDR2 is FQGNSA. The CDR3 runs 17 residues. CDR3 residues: CASSLGTSGRGWNEQFF. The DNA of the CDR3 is TGTGCCAGCAGCTTGGGGACTAGCGGGAGGGGGTGGAATGAGCAGTTCTTC.

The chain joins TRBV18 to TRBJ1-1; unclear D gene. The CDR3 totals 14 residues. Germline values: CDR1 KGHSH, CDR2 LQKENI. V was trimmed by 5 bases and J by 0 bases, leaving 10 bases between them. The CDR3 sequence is CASSAVELNTEAFF. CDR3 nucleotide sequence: TGTGCCAGCTCAGCGGTAGAATTGAACACTGAAGCTTTCTTT.

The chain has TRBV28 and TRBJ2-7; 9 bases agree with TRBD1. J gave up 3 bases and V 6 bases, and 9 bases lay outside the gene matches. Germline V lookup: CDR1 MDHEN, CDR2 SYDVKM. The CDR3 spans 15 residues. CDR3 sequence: CASSHRDRVIYEQYF. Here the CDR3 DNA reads TGTGCCAGCAGCCACCGGGACAGGGTCATCTACGAGCAGTACTTC. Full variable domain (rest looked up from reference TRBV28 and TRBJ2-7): DVKVTQSSRYLVKRTGEKVFLECVQDMDHENMFWYRQDPGLGLRLIYFSYDVKMKEKGDIPEGYSVSREKKERFSLILESASTNQTSMYLCASSHRDRVIYEQYFGPGTRLTVT.

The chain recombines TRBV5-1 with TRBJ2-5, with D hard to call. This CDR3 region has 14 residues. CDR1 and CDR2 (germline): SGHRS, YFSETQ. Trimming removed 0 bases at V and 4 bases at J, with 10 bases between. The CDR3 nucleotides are TGCGCCAGCAGCTTGGCTCTTGGCGGAGAGACCCAGTACTTC. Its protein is CASSLALGGETQYF.

The CDR3: CAISAGPETGQSFSNQPQHF. CDR3 sequence (DNA): TGTGCCATCAGCGCAGGGCCCGAAACGGGACAGAGCTTTAGCAATCAGCCCCAGCATTTT. V usage is TRBV10-3 and J usage is TRBJ1-5, with 7 bases matching TRBD1. Germline V gives CDR1 ENHRY, CDR2 SYGVKD. The CDR3 sequence is 20 residues long. V dropped 6 bases and J dropped 0; count of bases not matched to a gene: 20.

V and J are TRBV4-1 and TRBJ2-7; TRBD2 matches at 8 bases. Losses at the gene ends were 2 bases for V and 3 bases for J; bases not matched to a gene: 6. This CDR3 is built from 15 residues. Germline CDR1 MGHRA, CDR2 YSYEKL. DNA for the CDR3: TGCGCCAGCAGCCAAACTGCGGGAGGCTTCTACGAGCAGTACTTC. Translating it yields CASSQTAGGFYEQYF.

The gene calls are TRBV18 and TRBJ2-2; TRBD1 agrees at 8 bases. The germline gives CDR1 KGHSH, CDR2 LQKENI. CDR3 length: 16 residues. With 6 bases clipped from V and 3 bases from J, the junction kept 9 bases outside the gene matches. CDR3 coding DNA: TGTGCCAGCTCCCTTTTGGGACAGGAAGACACCGGGGAGCTGTTTTTT. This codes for CASSLLGQEDTGELFF.

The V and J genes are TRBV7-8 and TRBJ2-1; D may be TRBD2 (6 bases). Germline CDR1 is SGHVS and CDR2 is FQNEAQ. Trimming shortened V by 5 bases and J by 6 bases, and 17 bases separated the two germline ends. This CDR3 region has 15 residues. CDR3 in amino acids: CASSARGLATNEQFF. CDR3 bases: TGTGCCAGCAGCGCCCGTGGGCTAGCGACCAATGAGCAGTTCTTC.

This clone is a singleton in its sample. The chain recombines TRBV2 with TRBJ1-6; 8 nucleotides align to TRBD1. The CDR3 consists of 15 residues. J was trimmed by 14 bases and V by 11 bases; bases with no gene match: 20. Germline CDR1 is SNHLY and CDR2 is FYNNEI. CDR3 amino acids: CASRARDRLIWSLHF. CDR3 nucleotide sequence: TGTGCCTCCAGGGCCCGGGACAGGCTAATCTGGTCCCTCCACTTT.

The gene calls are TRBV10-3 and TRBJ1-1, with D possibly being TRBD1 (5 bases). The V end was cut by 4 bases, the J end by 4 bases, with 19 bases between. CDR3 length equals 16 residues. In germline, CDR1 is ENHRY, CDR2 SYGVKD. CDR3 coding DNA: TGTGCCATCAGTGGAGGGGCCTCCGGGGGTGGCACTGAAGCTTTCTTT. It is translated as CAISGGASGGGTEAFF.

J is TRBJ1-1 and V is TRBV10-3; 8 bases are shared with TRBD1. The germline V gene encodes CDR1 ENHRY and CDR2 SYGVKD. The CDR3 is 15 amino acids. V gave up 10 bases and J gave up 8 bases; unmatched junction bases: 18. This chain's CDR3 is CATAIKGQGAAEAFF. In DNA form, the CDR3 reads TGTGCCACGGCAATAAAGGGCCAGGGGGCGGCGGAAGCTTTCTTT.

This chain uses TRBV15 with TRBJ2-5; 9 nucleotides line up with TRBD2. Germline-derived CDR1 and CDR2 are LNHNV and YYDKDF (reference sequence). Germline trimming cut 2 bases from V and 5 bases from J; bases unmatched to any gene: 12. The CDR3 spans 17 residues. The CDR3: CATSRRGASGNRETQYF. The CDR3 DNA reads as TGTGCCACCAGCAGACGTGGGGCTAGCGGGAATAGGGAGACCCAGTACTTC.

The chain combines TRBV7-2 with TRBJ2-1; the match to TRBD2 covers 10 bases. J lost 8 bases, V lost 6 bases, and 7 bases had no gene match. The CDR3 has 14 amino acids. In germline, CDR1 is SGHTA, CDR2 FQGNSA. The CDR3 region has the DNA TGTGCCAGCAGAGGACTAGCGGTACGTGATGAGCAGTTCTTC. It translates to CASRGLAVRDEQFF. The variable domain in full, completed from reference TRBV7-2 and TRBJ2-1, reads GAGVSQSPSNKVTEKGKDVELRCDPISGHTALYWYRQSLGQGLEFLIYFQGNSAPDKSGLPSDRFSAERTGGSVSTLTIQRTQQEDSAVYLCASRGLAVRDEQFFGPGTRLTVL.

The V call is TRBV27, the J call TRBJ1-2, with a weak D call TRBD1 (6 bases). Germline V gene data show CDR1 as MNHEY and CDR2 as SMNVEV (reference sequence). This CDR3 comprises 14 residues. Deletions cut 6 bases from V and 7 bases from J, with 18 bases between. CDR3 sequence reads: CASSRGQRRSGYTF. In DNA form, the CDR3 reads TGTGCCAGCAGCCGCGGACAGAGGAGGTCTGGCTACACCTTC.

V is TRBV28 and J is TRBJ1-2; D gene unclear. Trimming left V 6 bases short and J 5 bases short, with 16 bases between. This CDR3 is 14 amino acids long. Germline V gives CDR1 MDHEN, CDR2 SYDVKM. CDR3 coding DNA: TGTGCCAGCAGACTCGTAGGAGGGAGTTATGGCTACACCTTC. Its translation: CASRLVGGSYGYTF.

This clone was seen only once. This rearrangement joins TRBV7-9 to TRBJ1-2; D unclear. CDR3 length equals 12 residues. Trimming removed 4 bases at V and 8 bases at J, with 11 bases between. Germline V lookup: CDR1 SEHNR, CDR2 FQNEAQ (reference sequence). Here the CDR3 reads CASSYDSPGYTF. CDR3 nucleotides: TGTGCCAGCAGCTATGACTCTCCCGGCTACACCTTC.

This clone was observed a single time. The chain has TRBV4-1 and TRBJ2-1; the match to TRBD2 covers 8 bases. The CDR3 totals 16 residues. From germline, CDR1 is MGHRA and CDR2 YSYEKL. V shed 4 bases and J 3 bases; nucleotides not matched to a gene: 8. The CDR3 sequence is CASSPTFAGGYNEQFF. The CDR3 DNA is TGCGCCAGCAGCCCGACGTTCGCGGGGGGCTACAATGAGCAGTTCTTC.

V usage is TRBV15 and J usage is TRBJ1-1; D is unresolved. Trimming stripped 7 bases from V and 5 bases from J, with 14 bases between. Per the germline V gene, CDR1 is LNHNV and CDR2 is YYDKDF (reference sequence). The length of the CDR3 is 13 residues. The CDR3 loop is CATTPTRRTEAFF. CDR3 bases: TGTGCCACCACCCCGACGAGGAGGACTGAAGCTTTCTTT.

CDR3 residues: CASSRKRDTRRTDTQYF. The CDR3 region has the DNA TGTGCCAGCAGCCGAAAGCGGGACACCCGGCGGACAGATACGCAGTATTTT. The V gene is TRBV11-2, the J gene TRBJ2-3, with D possibly being TRBD2 (7 bases). The CDR3 runs to 17 residues. Trimming removed 5 bases at V and 3 bases at J, with 21 bases between. Germline V gene data show CDR1 as SGHAT and CDR2 as FQNNGV.

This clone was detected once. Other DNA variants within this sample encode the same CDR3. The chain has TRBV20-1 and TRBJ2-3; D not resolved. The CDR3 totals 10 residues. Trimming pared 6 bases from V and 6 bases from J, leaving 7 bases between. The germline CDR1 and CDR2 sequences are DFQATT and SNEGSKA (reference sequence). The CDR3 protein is CSASGDTQYF. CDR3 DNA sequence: TGCAGTGCATCAGGCGATACGCAGTATTTT.

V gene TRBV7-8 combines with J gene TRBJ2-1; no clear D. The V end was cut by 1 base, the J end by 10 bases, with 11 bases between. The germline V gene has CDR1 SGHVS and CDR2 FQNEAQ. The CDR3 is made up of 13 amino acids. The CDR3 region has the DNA TGTGCCAGCAGCTTAGGGCCGGCCGGGGAGCAGTTCTTC. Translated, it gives CASSLGPAGEQFF.

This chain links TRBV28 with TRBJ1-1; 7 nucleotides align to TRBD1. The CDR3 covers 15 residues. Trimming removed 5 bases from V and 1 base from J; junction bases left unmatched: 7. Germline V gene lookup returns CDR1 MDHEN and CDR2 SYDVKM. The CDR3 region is CASSLAGQSNTEAFF. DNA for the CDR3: TGTGCCAGCAGTCTTGCGGGACAGTCGAACACTGAAGCTTTCTTT.